This T cell receptor beta chain is drawn from a study of blood T cell repertoires in COVID-19. Only in-frame clones appear in the TCRdb table, and some are missing; sequencing was by immunoSEQ multiplex PCR. The sample consists of more than 60,000 clones, 87% of them appearing once. Per the germline V gene, CDR1 is SGHTA and CDR2 is FQGTGA. V shed 3 bases, J shed 6 bases, and the junction held 4 bases outside the gene matches. There are 13 residues in the CDR3. The V gene is TRBV7-3, the J gene TRBJ1-2, with 7 bases aligning to TRBD1. The sequenced sample consisted of peripheral blood. This TCR was sampled from a woman of 80 years or more with active or convalescent COVID-19. This CDR3 reads CASSLTGPNGYTF. The CDR3 DNA reads TGTGCCAGCAGCTTGACAGGGCCCAATGGCTACACCTTC.